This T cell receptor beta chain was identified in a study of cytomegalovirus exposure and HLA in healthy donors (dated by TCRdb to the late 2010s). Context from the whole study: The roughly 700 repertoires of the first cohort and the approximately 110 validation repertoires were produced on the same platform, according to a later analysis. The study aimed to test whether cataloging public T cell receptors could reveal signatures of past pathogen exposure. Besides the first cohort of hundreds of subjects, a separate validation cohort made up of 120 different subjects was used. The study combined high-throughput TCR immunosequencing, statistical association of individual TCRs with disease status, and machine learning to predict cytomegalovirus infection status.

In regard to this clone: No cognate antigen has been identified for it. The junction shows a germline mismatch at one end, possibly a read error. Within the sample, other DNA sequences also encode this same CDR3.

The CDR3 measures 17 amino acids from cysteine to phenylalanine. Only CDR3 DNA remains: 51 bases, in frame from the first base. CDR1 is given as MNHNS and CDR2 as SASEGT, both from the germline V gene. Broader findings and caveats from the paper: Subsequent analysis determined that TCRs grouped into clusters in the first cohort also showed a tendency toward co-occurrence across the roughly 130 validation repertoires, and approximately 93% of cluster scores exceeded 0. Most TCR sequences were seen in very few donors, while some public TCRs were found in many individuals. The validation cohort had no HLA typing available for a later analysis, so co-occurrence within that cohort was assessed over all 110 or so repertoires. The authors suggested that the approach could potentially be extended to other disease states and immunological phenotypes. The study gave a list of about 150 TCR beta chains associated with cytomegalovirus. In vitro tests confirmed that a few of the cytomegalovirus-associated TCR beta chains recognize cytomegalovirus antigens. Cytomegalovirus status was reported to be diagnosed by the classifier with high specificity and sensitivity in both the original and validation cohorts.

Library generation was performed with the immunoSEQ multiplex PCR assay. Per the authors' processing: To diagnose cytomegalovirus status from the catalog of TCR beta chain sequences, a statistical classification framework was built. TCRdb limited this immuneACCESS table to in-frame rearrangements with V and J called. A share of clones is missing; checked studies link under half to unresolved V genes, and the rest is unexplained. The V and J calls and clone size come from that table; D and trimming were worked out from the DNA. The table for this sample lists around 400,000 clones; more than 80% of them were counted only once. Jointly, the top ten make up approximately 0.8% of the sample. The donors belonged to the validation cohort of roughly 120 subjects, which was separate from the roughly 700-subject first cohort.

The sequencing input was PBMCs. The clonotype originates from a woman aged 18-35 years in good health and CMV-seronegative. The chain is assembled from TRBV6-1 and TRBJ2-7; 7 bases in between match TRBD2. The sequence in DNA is TGTGCCAGCAGTGAATCCCTACGGGGGGAAGTCGTCTACGAGCAGTATTTC. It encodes CASSESLRGEVVYEQYF.